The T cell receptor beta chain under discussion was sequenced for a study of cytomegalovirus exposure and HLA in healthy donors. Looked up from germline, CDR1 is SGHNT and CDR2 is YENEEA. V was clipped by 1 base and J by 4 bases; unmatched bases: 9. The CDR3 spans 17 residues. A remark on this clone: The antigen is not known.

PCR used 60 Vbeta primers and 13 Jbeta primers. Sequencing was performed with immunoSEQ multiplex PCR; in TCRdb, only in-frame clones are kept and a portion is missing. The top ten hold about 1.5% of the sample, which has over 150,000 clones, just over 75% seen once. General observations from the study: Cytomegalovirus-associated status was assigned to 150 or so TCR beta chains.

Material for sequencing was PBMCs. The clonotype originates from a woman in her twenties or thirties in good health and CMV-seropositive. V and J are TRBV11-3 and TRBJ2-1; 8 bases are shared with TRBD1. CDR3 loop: CASSLAGAQGAYNEQFF. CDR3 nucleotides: TGTGCCAGCAGCTTAGCGGGGGCGCAGGGGGCTTACAATGAGCAGTTCTTC.